This T cell receptor (beta chain) was obtained from a study of blood T cell repertoires in COVID-19. Across the study: Acute-phase and convalescent COVID-19 samples originated in the United States, Italy and Spain.

The CDR3 has 13 residues. The germline V gene has CDR1 KGHSH and CDR2 LQKENI. The J segment lost 7 bases and the V segment lost 3 bases, leaving 5 bases of the junction unmatched. Sequencing was performed with immunoSEQ multiplex PCR; in TCRdb, only in-frame clones are kept and a portion is missing. The sample comprises roughly 250,000 clones, 80% to 95% of which are singletons, and about 2.5% rests with the top ten. This receptor was obtained from a person under 30 with COVID-19, enrolled during active disease. The sample was peripheral blood. V gene TRBV18 combines with J gene TRBJ1-2, with 7 bases that match TRBD1. DNA for the CDR3: TGTGCCAGCTCACCGCCGACAGGGACTGGCTACACCTTC. The encoded protein is CASSPPTGTGYTF.